The 29 T cell receptor beta chains listed next were all sequenced from one sample in a study of cytomegalovirus exposure and HLA in healthy donors. Researchers ran the PCR with 60 Vbeta and 13 Jbeta primers. Only in-frame clones appear in the TCRdb table, and some are missing; sequencing was by immunoSEQ multiplex PCR. This sample has about 64,000 clones, with 65% to 90% found just once. Material: PBMCs. The receptors were sampled from a female donor in good health and CMV-seronegative.

The genes are TRBV28 and TRBJ1-5; 11 positions agree with TRBD1. The CDR3 extends over 16 amino acids. CDR1 is MDHEN, CDR2 SYDVKM, per germline. The V segment lost 5 bases and the J segment 4 bases; nucleotides outside the gene matches: 7. This chain's CDR3 is CASSLRDRGENQPQHF. CDR3 DNA sequence: TGTGCCAGCAGTCTAAGGGACAGGGGGGAAAATCAGCCCCAGCATTTT.

The chain has TRBV29-1 and TRBJ1-1; D uncertain. The germline V gene encodes CDR1 SQVTM and CDR2 ANQGSEA. The CDR3 is made up of 14 amino acids. Trimming pared 4 bases from V and 5 bases from J, leaving 17 bases between. This chain's CDR3 is CSVVALNTRTEAFF. As DNA, the CDR3 is TGCAGCGTTGTAGCTCTAAACACTCGGACTGAAGCTTTCTTT.

CDR3 loop: CASKKDKTYLGNEQYF. CDR3 sequence (DNA): TGTGCCAGCAAAAAGGACAAAACCTACTTGGGCAACGAGCAGTACTTC. The chain is built from TRBV5-6 and TRBJ2-7; D may be TRBD1 (5 bases). This CDR3 is built from 16 residues. V dropped 6 bases and J dropped 5 bases, with 24 bases sitting between them. From germline, CDR1 is SGHDT and CDR2 YYEEEE.

V is TRBV2 and J is TRBJ1-5; TRBD1 agrees at 10 bases. Trimming took 6 bases from V and 7 from J; bases not matched to a gene: 9. The length of the CDR3 is 15 residues. Germline V gene lookup returns CDR1 SNHLY and CDR2 FYNNEI. DNA of the CDR3: TGTGCCAGCAGCAAAGGACAGGGGGGAGCGCAGCCCCAGCATTTT. It codes for CASSKGQGGAQPQHF.

The V and J genes are TRBV27 and TRBJ2-3; 9 bases line up with TRBD1. V shed 4 bases, J shed 4 bases, and the junction held 6 bases outside the gene matches. The CDR3 has 15 amino acids. CDR1 and CDR2 from the germline V gene are MNHEY and SMNVEV (reference sequence). CDR3 amino acids: CASSSPGTGSDTQYF. In nucleotides, the CDR3 is TGTGCCAGCAGTTCACCCGGGACAGGGTCAGATACGCAGTATTTT.

The rearrangement uses TRBV5-1 and TRBJ1-1; TRBD1 might be the D (5 bases). The V end lost 6 bases, the J end lost 6 bases, and 12 bases lay between the germline ends. This CDR3 has 12 amino acids. Germline V gene sequence: CDR1 SGHRS, CDR2 YFSETQ. The CDR3 reads CASMGGSSEAFF. CDR3 nucleotide sequence: TGCGCCAGCATGGGGGGGAGTTCTGAAGCTTTCTTT.

There are a few counts of this clone. The rearrangement joins TRBV20-1 to TRBJ2-5; TRBD1 matches at 7 bases. This CDR3 contains 11 residues. Germline CDR1 reads DFQATT; CDR2 reads SNEGSKA (reference sequence). With 7 bases clipped from V and 4 bases from J, the junction kept 3 bases outside the gene matches. The CDR3 loop reads CSGGQPETQYF. Here the CDR3 DNA reads TGCAGTGGGGGACAGCCAGAGACCCAGTACTTC.

The chain carries TRBV7-2 and TRBJ2-5, with TRBD2 identical over 11 bases. Per germline, CDR1 SGHTA and CDR2 FQGNSA. The CDR3 extends over 16 amino acids. The V and J ends lost 5 bases and 5 bases, in that order; junction bases with no gene match: 10. Here the CDR3 DNA reads TGTGCCAGCAGCCCGAACGGACTAGCGGGCTGGGAGACCCAGTACTTC. Translated: CASSPNGLAGWETQYF.

This clone showed up just once. V usage is TRBV21-1 and J usage is TRBJ1-5; no DNA check was done on the table's D call, TRBD1. TRBV21-1 is flagged as a pseudogene. The CDR3 is 17 amino acids. As DNA, the CDR3 is TGTGCCAGCAGCAATGAGACAGGAAGAAATAGCAATCAGCCCCAGCATTTT. Translation: CASSNETGRNSNQPQHF.

V and J are TRBV9 and TRBJ2-1; 9 bases are a match to TRBD2. Germline values: CDR1 SGDLS, CDR2 YYNGEE. The CDR3 covers 16 residues. V lost 3 bases, J lost 7 bases, and 11 bases stayed unmatched. CDR3 bases: TGTGCCAGCAGCGCGGCCGGGACTAGCTCAGTTAATGAGCAGTTCTTC. Translated, it gives CASSAAGTSSVNEQFF.

The chain links TRBV7-2 to TRBJ2-3; 14 nucleotides align to TRBD2. Looked up from germline, CDR1 is SGHTA and CDR2 is FQGNSA. V shed 2 bases and J 8 bases; nucleotides not matched to a gene: 9. This CDR3 has 17 residues. This chain's CDR3 is CASSLRGVGLAGGTQYF. In nucleotides, the CDR3 is TGTGCCAGCAGCTTACGTGGCGTTGGACTAGCGGGAGGTACGCAGTATTTT.

The genes are TRBV12-2 and TRBJ2-3; the D call TRBD2 from the table was never checked on the DNA. TRBV12-2 is classified as a pseudogene. The CDR3 has 19 amino acids. CDR3 nucleotides: TGTGCAAGTCGCTCCCATAAGGGAAAAGGGACTCGCCCACAAGATACGCAGTATTTT. Translating gives CASRSHKGKGTRPQDTQYF.

This sequence joins TRBV10-3 and TRBJ1-1, with D possibly being TRBD1 (6 bases). The length of the CDR3 is 14 residues. Trimming removed 5 bases at V and 0 bases at J, with 10 bases between. Germline CDR1 ENHRY, CDR2 SYGVKD. CDR3 sequence (DNA): TGTGCCATCAGTACAGGGAAAATGAACACTGAAGCTTTCTTT. Its protein is CAISTGKMNTEAFF.

CDR3 nucleotides: TGTGCCAGCAGCAAAGCCGGGACTAGTCAGGGAGAGACCCAGTACTTC. It specifies CASSKAGTSQGETQYF. The chain links TRBV7-2 to TRBJ2-5, with 8 positions matching TRBD2. Germline V gene lookup returns CDR1 SGHTA and CDR2 FQGNSA. The CDR3 contains 16 residues. Trimming at V came to 5 bases and at J to 4 bases, leaving 12 bases not matched to a gene.

The V call is TRBV6-1, the J call TRBJ2-3; D gene uncertain. The CDR3 extends over 15 amino acids. From germline, CDR1 is MNHNS and CDR2 SASEGT. Trimming shortened V by 2 bases and J by 3 bases, and 12 bases separated the two germline ends. Here the CDR3 reads CASSEFTRPTDTQYF. The CDR3, as DNA: TGTGCCAGCAGTGAATTTACGAGGCCGACAGATACGCAGTATTTT.

This clone was detected only once. The chain is built from TRBV21-1 and TRBJ2-2; no DNA check was done on the table's D call, TRBD1. TRBV21-1 is given as a pseudogene. This CDR3 is built from 13 residues. The CDR3 DNA is TGTGCCGGCGAGGGGGCGAACACCGGGGAGCTGTTTTTT. It is translated as CAGEGANTGELFF.

This clone was recorded once. The V gene is TRBV4-2, the J gene TRBJ2-5, with a possible D match to TRBD2 (6 bases). This CDR3 spans 15 amino acids. The V gene lost 1 base and the J gene lost 3 bases, with 12 bases spanning the gap. Per germline, CDR1 LGHNA and CDR2 YNFKEQ. The CDR3 sequence is CASSQGSSGEETQYF. The CDR3 DNA sequence: TGTGCCAGCAGCCAAGGCTCCTCGGGGGAAGAGACCCAGTACTTC.

The V gene is TRBV9, the J gene TRBJ2-3; 7 bases map to TRBD2. CDR1 SGDLS and CDR2 YYNGEE come from the germline V gene. J lost 0 bases, V lost 2 bases, and 6 bases had no gene match. This CDR3 is built from 16 residues. CDR3 in amino acids: CASSVDLAASTDTQYF. CDR3 nucleotides: TGTGCCAGCAGCGTCGACCTAGCGGCGAGCACAGATACGCAGTATTTT.

The chain links TRBV4-1 to TRBJ2-1; D gene unclear. CDR1 is MGHRA, CDR2 YSYEKL, per germline. V gave up 1 base and J gave up 8 bases, with 15 bases separating them. The CDR3 totals 15 residues. The CDR3 sequence: CASSQVTGSRHEQFF. The CDR3 region has the DNA TGCGCCAGCAGCCAAGTTACGGGTTCACGGCATGAGCAGTTCTTC.

The CDR3 reads CAWSPPGFSGGYEQYF. The CDR3 nucleotides are TGTGCCTGGAGTCCCCCCGGTTTTAGCGGGGGGTACGAGCAGTACTTC. The rearrangement joins TRBV30 to TRBJ2-7; 10 bases align to TRBD2. CDR1 is GTSNPN, CDR2 SVGIG, per germline (reference sequence). J was trimmed by 4 bases and V by 2 bases; bases with no gene match: 11. This CDR3 spans 16 amino acids.

The CDR3 bases are TGTGCCTCCGGGACTAGCGGCTACAATGAGCAGTTCTTC. Translated: CASGTSGYNEQFF. The J gene is TRBJ2-1, the V gene TRBV30, with 11 positions matching TRBD2. V dropped 7 bases and J dropped 3; count of bases not matched to a gene: 2. Germline CDR1 is GTSNPN and CDR2 is SVGIG (reference sequence). CDR3 length: 13 amino acids.

V and J are TRBV7-3 and TRBJ2-3; 7 nucleotides line up with TRBD2. Germline V lookup: CDR1 SGHTA, CDR2 FQGTGA. The V gene end was trimmed by 3 bases and the J gene end by 3 bases; junction bases not matched to a gene: 6. The CDR3 contains 15 residues. The CDR3 sequence is CASSLASGNTDTQYF. In DNA, the CDR3 is TGTGCCAGCAGCTTGGCTAGCGGAAATACAGATACGCAGTATTTT.

The chain carries TRBV6-4 and TRBJ1-5, with a tentative D call TRBD1 (5 bases). With 6 bases removed from V and 5 bases from J, the gap between germline ends came to 17 bases. The germline V gene has CDR1 MRHNA and CDR2 SNTAGT. The length of the CDR3 is 15 residues. CDR3 region: CASRLGGDPDQPQHF. The CDR3 region has the DNA TGTGCCAGCAGGTTGGGCGGGGACCCTGATCAGCCCCAGCATTTT.

CDR3 residues: CASRRGQGSYNEQFF. The DNA for the CDR3 is TGCGCCAGCAGGAGGGGACAGGGATCCTACAATGAGCAGTTCTTC. The chain uses TRBV5-1 and TRBJ2-1, with 9 bases identical to TRBD1. Germline CDR1 and CDR2: SGHRS and YFSETQ. The CDR3 is 15 residues long. V gave up 5 bases and J gave up 1 base; unmatched junction bases: 4. Full variable domain (remainder filled in from reference TRBV5-1 and TRBJ2-1): KAGVTQTPRYLIKTRGQQVTLSCSPISGHRSVSWYQQTPGQGLQFLFEYFSETQRNKGNFPGRFSGRQFSNSRSEMNVSTLELGDSALYLCASRRGQGSYNEQFFGPGTRLTVL.

The chain carries TRBV5-6 and TRBJ2-2; D is perhaps TRBD2 (5 bases). Per germline, CDR1 SGHDT and CDR2 YYEEEE. The length of the CDR3 is 14 residues. The ends were cut back, 3 bases at V and 3 bases at J, with 9 bases in the middle. The CDR3 protein is CASSSLAYTGELFF. Written as DNA, the CDR3 is TGTGCCAGCAGCTCGCTAGCCTACACCGGGGAGCTGTTTTTT. Based on the CDR3 plus reference TRBV5-6 and TRBJ2-2, the full variable domain is DAGVTQSPTHLIKTRGQQVTLRCSPKSGHDTVSWYQQALGQGPQFIFQYYEEEERQRGNFPDRFSGHQFPNYSSELNVNALLLGDSALYLCASSSLAYTGELFFGEGSRLTVL.

The DNA of the CDR3 is TGTGCCAGCAGCTCGCGACAGCAGAACACTGAAGCTTTCTTT. Translating gives CASSSRQQNTEAFF. The chain joins TRBV7-8 to TRBJ1-1; perhaps TRBD1 as D (5 bases). This CDR3 has 14 amino acids. Germline CDR1 and CDR2: SGHVS and FQNEAQ. V was shortened by 4 bases and J by 1 base, with 10 bases between the two germline ends.

This clone appeared a single time. Germline is not matched at one junction end, which may reflect a read error. The rearrangement uses TRBV5-1 and TRBJ2-7; 7 nucleotides align to TRBD1. The CDR3 loop spans 15 amino acids. From germline, CDR1 is SGHRS and CDR2 YFSETQ. The CDR3 is CTSSPGTALSYEQYF. Here the CDR3 DNA reads TGCACCAGCAGCCCCGGGACAGCCCTCTCCTACGAGCAGTACTTC.

This rearrangement joins TRBV7-2 to TRBJ2-1; TRBD2 matches at 10 bases. There are 19 residues in the CDR3. J lost 0 bases, V lost 5 bases, and 13 bases had no gene match. CDR1 is SGHTA and CDR2 is FQGNSA in the germline V gene. The CDR3 reads CASSLGASGGFSSYNEQFF. CDR3 coding DNA: TGTGCCAGCAGCCTAGGGGCTAGCGGGGGATTTTCCTCCTACAATGAGCAGTTCTTC. Full variable domain (rest looked up from reference TRBV7-2 and TRBJ2-1): GAGVSQSPSNKVTEKGKDVELRCDPISGHTALYWYRQSLGQGLEFLIYFQGNSAPDKSGLPSDRFSAERTGGSVSTLTIQRTQQEDSAVYLCASSLGASGGFSSYNEQFFGPGTRLTVL.

J is TRBJ1-4 and V is TRBV30, with unresolved D. The length of the CDR3 is 12 residues. V was shortened by 1 base and J by 13 bases, with 13 bases between the two germline ends. The germline V gene has CDR1 GTSNPN and CDR2 SVGIG (reference sequence). For the CDR3, the DNA is TGTGCCTGGAGTGAAGTCTCCGGAGTACTGTTTTTT. Translating gives CAWSEVSGVLFF. The complete variable domain, with remaining parts taken from reference TRBV30 and TRBJ1-4, reads SQTIHQWPATLVQPVGSPLSLECTVEGTSNPNLYWYRQAAGRGLQLLFYSVGIGQISSEVPQNLSASRPQDRQFILSSKKLLLSDSGFYLCAWSEVSGVLFFGSGTQLSVL.